Listed below are T cell receptor beta chains from one sample, sequenced in a study of cytomegalovirus exposure and HLA in healthy donors. Method: immunoSEQ multiplex PCR; TCRdb's copy keeps in-frame clones and lacks some. The repertoire consists of approximately 160,000 clones, with roughly 82% occurring once and the leading ten covering approximately 6%. Input material: PBMCs. These receptors were obtained from a man younger than 45 in good health and CMV-seropositive. Each CDR3 is given with its conserved first and last residue. A D gene is named only where the DNA matches it firmly. Some rows mark clone size as missing; the rest say once, few, many or name a class of expanded clone.

d_call | j_call | v_call | clone_size | cdr3_aa | cdr3_nt
TRBD1 | TRBJ1-1 | TRBV28 | NA | CASSYFDTGAAGAFF | TGTGCCAGCAGTTATTTCGACACAGGGGCCGCGGGAGCTTTCTTT
NA | TRBJ1-1 | TRBV12-5 | NA | CASGLVPGKNLNTEAFF | TGTGCTAGTGGTTTGGTACCAGGGAAAAACCTGAACACTGAAGCTTTCTTT
NA | TRBJ2-1 | TRBV4-2 | NA | CASSQGLEPHNEQFF | TGTGCCAGCAGCCAAGGACTAGAACCCCACAATGAGCAGTTCTTC
TRBD1 | TRBJ2-7 | TRBV5-4 | NA | CASSYRDRTTYEQYF | TGTGCCAGCAGCTACCGGGACAGGACGACCTACGAGCAGTACTTC
TRBD1 | TRBJ2-3 | TRBV15 | NA | CATSRDKTQGTNTQYF | TGTGCCACCAGCAGAGATAAGACACAGGGGACGAATACGCAGTATTTT
TRBD1 | TRBJ1-6 | TRBV5-1 | few | CASTTGQKNSPLHF | TGCGCCAGCACCACGGGACAGAAAAATTCACCCCTCCACTTT
NA | TRBJ1-6 | TRBV7-9 | NA | CASSLRTAFGSPLHF | TGTGCCAGCAGCTTGCGGACAGCCTTTGGTTCACCCCTCCACTTT
NA | TRBJ1-1 | TRBV19 | once | CATRDAEAFF | TGTGCCACTCGGGATGCTGAGGCTTTCTTT
NA | TRBJ2-5 | TRBV29-1 | NA | CSVVRETQYF | TGCAGCGTCGTTAGAGAGACCCAGTACTTC
TRBD2 | TRBJ2-5 | TRBV13 | NA | CASSSGLAGAREQYF | TGTGCCAGCAGCTCCGGACTAGCGGGGGCTCGGGAGCAGTACTTC
NA | TRBJ1-2 | TRBV6-5 | NA | CASSYSRGPSNYGYTF | TGTGCCAGCAGTTACTCGCGGGGCCCATCCAACTATGGCTACACCTTC
NA | TRBJ2-2 | TRBV2 | NA | CASSVRSTGELFF | TGTGCCAGCAGTGTTAGAAGCACCGGGGAGCTGTTTTTT
NA | TRBJ2-7 | TRBV19 | few | CASSISASSAYEQYF | TGTGCCAGTAGTATATCGGCTAGCAGCGCCTACGAGCAGTACTTC
TRBD2 | TRBJ2-1 | TRBV14 | NA | CASSQLLAFNEQFF | TGTGCCAGCAGCCAACTACTAGCGTTCAATGAGCAGTTCTTC